This T cell receptor beta chain was documented in a study of shared clonotypes between healthy human individuals. On the study more broadly: In total, the donors were a couple of women and a few men aged 18 to 49. General study points: Memory subsets generally showed smaller estimated richness than naive subsets did.

In regard to this clone: The target antigen is unknown.

The CDR3 consists of 12 residues. Per the germline V gene, CDR1 is SNHLY and CDR2 is FYNNEI. Trimming took 2 bases from V and 9 from J; bases not matched to a gene: 0. The sorted-subset replicate PCRs were given 200 ng DNA, which is 30,000 to 35,000 T cell genomes. In the authors' methods: ImmunoSEQ gave junction-only sequences without quality scores, so filtering differed. Repertoires were generated with immunoSEQ multiplex PCR, while TCRdb's copy carries only in-frame clones and drops some. V and J calls and clone size come straight from that table; D and trimming were deduced from the DNA. The sample has approximately 1,000,000 clones; roughly 74% are singletons.

The TCR originated in a man in his late teens or twenties in good health. Some clones in this sample may be carry-over from other donors' samples. The chain links TRBV2 to TRBJ2-1; 8 bases line up with TRBD2. The material sequenced was memory CD4+ T cells from PBMCs. Subset in this sample: CD45RA-negative fraction. The CDR3 region has the DNA TGTGCCAGCAGTGAAAGCGGGGGTGAGCAGTTCTTC. This encodes CASSESGGEQFF.